This T cell receptor beta chain was observed in a study of early T cells in non-severe SARS-CoV-2 infection. For the study at large: The sequenced material was bulk RNA from unsorted whole blood, and its chains were unpaired. Study-level findings and limits: VDJdb-based annotation leaned toward anti-spike CD8 responses and missed private and CD4 specificities.

Researchers tagged individual cDNA molecules with unique molecular identifiers. TCRdb processed the 5' RACE reads anew with MiXCR; each CDR3 protein has one entry. The data contain around 37,000 distinct CDR3 sequences, more than 8% of them singletons. This clonotype has a handful of counts. Antigen specificity is unknown. This receptor was identified in an adult who was a healthcare worker with PCR-confirmed SARS-CoV-2 infection or an uninfected control (not recorded which). The sequenced material came from whole blood.

CDR3 sequence reads: CASSLGQLYGYTF. The CDR3 coding sequence is TGTGCCAGCAGTTTGGGACAGCTGTATGGCTACACCTTC. The rearrangement joins TRBV28 to TRBJ1-2; TRBD1 matches at 7 bases. V lost 3 bases to trimming and J lost 5 bases; unmatched junction nucleotides: 3. Germline CDR1 reads MDHEN; CDR2 reads SYDVKM. The CDR3 is 13 residues long.